This T cell receptor beta chain came from a study of lymphopenia after photon versus proton radiotherapy. Study findings and constraints: In patients who died, overall survival fell as post-nadir TCR diversity dropped more. Relative stability marked proton patients; photon patients lost diversity and naive cells. After the lymphocyte nadir, photon-treated repertoires showed oligoclonal expansion, especially of CD8+ Temra cells.

This clone was observed a single time. The antigen is not known. Clones were sequenced by immunoSEQ multiplex PCR, and TCRdb holds only the in-frame ones, with some missing. The sample contains tens of thousands of clones, 87% of which appear only once. The CDR3 runs 15 residues. In germline, CDR1 is MDHEN, CDR2 SYDVKM. The clonotype comes from a man at least 80 years old with esophageal cancer. Sequencing was performed on peripheral blood, taken from a patient treated with proton-based radiotherapy. The chain links TRBV28 to TRBJ2-5; 7 positions agree with TRBD1. The DNA end is a closer match to TRBJ2-7, so the J assignment may be wrong. The CDR3 DNA is TGTGCCAGCAGCCGACCGGGACAGATAACACTCGAGCAGTACTTC. It is translated as CASSRPGQITLEQYF.